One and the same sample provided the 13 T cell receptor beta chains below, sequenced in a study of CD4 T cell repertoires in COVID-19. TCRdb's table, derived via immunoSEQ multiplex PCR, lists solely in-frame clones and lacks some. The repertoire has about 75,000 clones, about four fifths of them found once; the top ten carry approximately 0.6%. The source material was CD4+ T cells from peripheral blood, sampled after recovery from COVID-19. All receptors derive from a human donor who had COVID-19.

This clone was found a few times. CDR3 DNA sequence: TGCGCCAGCAGCCTCACCTCAGCAAACCCTGAAGCTTTCTTT. Translating it yields CASSLTSANPEAFF. The rearrangement uses TRBV5-1 and TRBJ1-1; D unclear. The CDR3 has 14 residues. Germline CDR1 and CDR2: SGHRS and YFSETQ. Trimming pared 4 bases from V and 6 bases from J, leaving 16 bases between. Looking up the rest from reference TRBV5-1 and TRBJ1-1 gives the full variable domain: KAGVTQTPRYLIKTRGQQVTLSCSPISGHRSVSWYQQTPGQGLQFLFEYFSETQRNKGNFPGRFSGRQFSNSRSEMNVSTLELGDSALYLCASSLTSANPEAFFGQGTRLTVV.

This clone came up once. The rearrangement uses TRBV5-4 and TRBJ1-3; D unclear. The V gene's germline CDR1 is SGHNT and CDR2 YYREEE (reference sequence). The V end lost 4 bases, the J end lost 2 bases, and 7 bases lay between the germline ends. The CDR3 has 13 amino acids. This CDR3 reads CASSALTGNTIYF. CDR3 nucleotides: TGTGCCAGCAGCGCCCTTACTGGAAACACCATATATTTT.

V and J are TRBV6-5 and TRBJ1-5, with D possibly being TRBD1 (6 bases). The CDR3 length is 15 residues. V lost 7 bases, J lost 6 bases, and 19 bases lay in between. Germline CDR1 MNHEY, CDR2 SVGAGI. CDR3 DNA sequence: TGTGCCAGCATCGAAGGTGGGGGCGGGAGTCAGCCCCAGCATTTT. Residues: CASIEGGGGSQPQHF.

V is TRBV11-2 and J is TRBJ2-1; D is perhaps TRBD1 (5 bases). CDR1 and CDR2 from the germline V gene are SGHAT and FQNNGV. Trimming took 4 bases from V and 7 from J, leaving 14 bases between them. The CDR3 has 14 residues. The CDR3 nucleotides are TGTGCCAGCAGCTCGCAAACTCGACAGAATGAGCAGTTCTTC. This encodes CASSSQTRQNEQFF.

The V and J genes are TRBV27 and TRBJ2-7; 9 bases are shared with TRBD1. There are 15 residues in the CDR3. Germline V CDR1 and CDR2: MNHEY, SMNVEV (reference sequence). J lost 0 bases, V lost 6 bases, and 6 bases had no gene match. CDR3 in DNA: TGTGCCAGCAGGGCCACGACAGGGGGCTCCTACGAGCAGTACTTC. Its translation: CASRATTGGSYEQYF.

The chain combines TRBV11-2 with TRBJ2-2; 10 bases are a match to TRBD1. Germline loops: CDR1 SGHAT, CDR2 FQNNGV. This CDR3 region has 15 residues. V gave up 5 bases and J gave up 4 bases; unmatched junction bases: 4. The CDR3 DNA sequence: TGTGCCAGCAGCATTAGGACAGGGGGCACCGGGGAGCTGTTTTTT. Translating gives CASSIRTGGTGELFF.

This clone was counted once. CDR3 coding DNA: TGTGCCAGCTCACCAAGGGTGTTTGGCACTGAAGCTTTCTTT. It is translated as CASSPRVFGTEAFF. The chain has TRBV18 and TRBJ1-1; D unclear. V was trimmed by 2 bases and J by 4 bases, leaving 11 bases between them. CDR3 length: 14 amino acids. CDR1 and CDR2 from the germline V gene are KGHSH and LQKENI.

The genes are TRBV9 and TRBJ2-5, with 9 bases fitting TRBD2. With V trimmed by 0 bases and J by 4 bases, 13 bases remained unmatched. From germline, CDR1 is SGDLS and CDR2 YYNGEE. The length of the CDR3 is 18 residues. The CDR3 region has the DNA TGTGCCAGCAGCGTAGTTGGCGTCAGCGGGGGGCGTGTAGAGACCCAGTACTTC. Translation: CASSVVGVSGGRVETQYF.

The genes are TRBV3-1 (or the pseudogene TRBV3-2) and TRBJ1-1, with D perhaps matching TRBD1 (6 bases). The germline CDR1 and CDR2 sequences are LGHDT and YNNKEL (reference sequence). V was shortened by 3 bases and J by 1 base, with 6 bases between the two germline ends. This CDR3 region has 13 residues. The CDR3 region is CASSQDRNTEAFF. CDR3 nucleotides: TGTGCCAGCAGCCAGGACAGGAACACTGAAGCTTTCTTT.

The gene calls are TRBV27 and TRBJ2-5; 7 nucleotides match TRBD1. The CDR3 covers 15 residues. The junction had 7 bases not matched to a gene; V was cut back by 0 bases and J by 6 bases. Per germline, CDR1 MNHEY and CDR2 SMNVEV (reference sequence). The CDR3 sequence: CASSLSSGGVKTQYF. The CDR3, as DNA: TGTGCCAGCAGTTTATCGTCAGGGGGAGTAAAGACCCAGTACTTC.

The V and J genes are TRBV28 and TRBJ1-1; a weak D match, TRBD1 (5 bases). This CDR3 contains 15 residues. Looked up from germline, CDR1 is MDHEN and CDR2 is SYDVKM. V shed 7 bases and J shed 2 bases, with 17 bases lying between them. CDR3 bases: TGTGCCAGCACTACTTACGGTGGGGACAACACTGAAGCTTTCTTT. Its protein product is CASTTYGGDNTEAFF.

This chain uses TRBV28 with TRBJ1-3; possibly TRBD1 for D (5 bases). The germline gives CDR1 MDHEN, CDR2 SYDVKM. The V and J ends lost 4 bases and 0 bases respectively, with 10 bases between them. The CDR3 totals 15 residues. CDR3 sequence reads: CASSSPGISGNTIYF. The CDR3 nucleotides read TGTGCCAGCAGTTCCCCAGGGATCTCTGGAAACACCATATATTTT.

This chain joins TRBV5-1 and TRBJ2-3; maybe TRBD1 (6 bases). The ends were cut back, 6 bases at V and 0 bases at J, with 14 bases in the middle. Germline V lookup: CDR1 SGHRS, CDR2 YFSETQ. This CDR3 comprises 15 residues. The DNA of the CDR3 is TGCGCCAGCATCGAGGGGGACCTTAGCACAGATACGCAGTATTTT. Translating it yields CASIEGDLSTDTQYF.